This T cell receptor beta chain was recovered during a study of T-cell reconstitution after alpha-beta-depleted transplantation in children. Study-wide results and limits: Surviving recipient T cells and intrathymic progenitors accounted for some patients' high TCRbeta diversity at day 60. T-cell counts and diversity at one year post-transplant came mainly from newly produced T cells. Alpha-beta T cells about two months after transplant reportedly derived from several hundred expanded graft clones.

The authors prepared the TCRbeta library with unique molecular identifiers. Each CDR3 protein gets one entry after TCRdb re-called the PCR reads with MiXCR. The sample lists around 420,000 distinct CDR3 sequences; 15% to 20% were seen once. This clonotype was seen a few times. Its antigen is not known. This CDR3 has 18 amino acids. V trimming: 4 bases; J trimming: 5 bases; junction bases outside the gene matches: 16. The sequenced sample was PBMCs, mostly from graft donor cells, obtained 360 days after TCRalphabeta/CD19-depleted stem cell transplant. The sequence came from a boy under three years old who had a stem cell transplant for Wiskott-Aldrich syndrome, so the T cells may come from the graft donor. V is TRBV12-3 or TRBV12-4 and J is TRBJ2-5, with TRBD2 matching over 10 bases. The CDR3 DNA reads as TGTGCCAGCAGTTCCTCAACTAGCGGGGACCCTCGGATGGAGACCCAGTACTTC. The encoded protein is CASSSSTSGDPRMETQYF.